Listed here are 22 T cell receptor beta chains from one sample, sequenced in a study of long-term antiretroviral therapy in people with HIV. Sequencing relied on immunoSEQ assay v3.0, run at survey level. Produced via immunoSEQ multiplex PCR; TCRdb's table is partial and in-frame only. The table lists some 31,000 clones, 94% of them singletons. Sequencing used unsorted PBMCs, obtained 7.3 to 7.5 years after starting antiretroviral therapy. All receptors come from a man over 45 with HIV.

This clone was recorded only once. The V call is TRBV2, the J call TRBJ2-3; 8 bases agree with TRBD2. The CDR3 runs 17 residues. V lost 3 bases and J lost 1; bases outside the gene matches: 9. In germline, CDR1 is SNHLY, CDR2 FYNNEI. This chain's CDR3 is CASSDDGGAFGTDTQYF. CDR3 in DNA: TGTGCCAGCAGTGACGACGGGGGGGCCTTTGGCACAGATACGCAGTATTTT.

The chain is built from TRBV30 and TRBJ2-3, with 11 bases fitting TRBD2. Germline V gene lookup returns CDR1 GTSNPN and CDR2 SVGIG (reference sequence). There are 14 residues in the CDR3. With 2 bases clipped from V and 3 bases from J, the junction kept 1 base outside the gene matches. The CDR3 protein is CAWSRLAGTDTQYF. The DNA for the CDR3 is TGTGCCTGGAGTCGACTAGCGGGGACAGATACGCAGTATTTT.

The chain couples TRBV19 to TRBJ2-7; TRBD1 is a possible D gene (6 bases). V was cut by 4 bases and J by 4 bases, with 14 bases left in between. CDR3 length: 14 amino acids. The V gene's germline CDR1 is LNHDA and CDR2 SQIVND (reference sequence). CDR3 sequence: CASSKAGVLYEQYF. CDR3 DNA sequence: TGTGCCAGTAGTAAGGCAGGGGTTTTATACGAGCAGTACTTC.

This sequence joins TRBV10-1 and TRBJ2-5, with D uncertain. Per the germline V gene, CDR1 is WNHNN and CDR2 is SYGVQD (reference sequence). Trimming stripped 3 bases from V and 2 bases from J, with 4 bases between. The CDR3 runs 12 residues. The CDR3 protein is CASSDTQETQYF. CDR3 bases: TGCGCCAGCAGTGATACTCAAGAGACCCAGTACTTC.

The gene calls are TRBV6-5 and TRBJ2-1; 10 bases agree with TRBD1. The CDR3 consists of 15 residues. V lost 6 bases, J lost 7 bases, and 9 bases stayed unmatched. Germline loops: CDR1 MNHEY, CDR2 SVGAGI. CDR3 in DNA: TGTGCCAGCAGGGCCGGGACAGGGGAGTGGAATGAGCAGTTCTTC. Its protein is CASRAGTGEWNEQFF.

DNA of the CDR3: TGCGCCAGCAGCCAAGAGGCAGGGGTCGGCAATCAGCCCCAGCATTTT. It is translated as CASSQEAGVGNQPQHF. This rearrangement joins TRBV4-3 to TRBJ1-5; tentatively, D is TRBD1 (6 bases). This CDR3 spans 16 amino acids. Looked up from germline, CDR1 is LGHNA and CDR2 is YSLEER. V gave up 0 bases and J gave up 2 bases, with 11 bases separating them.

V usage is TRBV11-2 and J usage is TRBJ2-7, with 10 bases that match TRBD1. The germline CDR1 and CDR2 sequences are SGHAT and FQNNGV. V was pared by 5 bases and J by 1 base, with 2 bases of the junction left unmatched. CDR3 size: 14 residues. The CDR3 here is CASSRTGGSYEQYF. The CDR3, as DNA: TGTGCCAGCAGCCGGACAGGGGGTTCCTACGAGCAGTACTTC.

V and J are TRBV10-3 and TRBJ2-1; 7 nucleotides agree with TRBD1. Germline CDR1 reads ENHRY; CDR2 reads SYGVKD. Trimming took 8 bases from V and 5 from J; bases not matched to a gene: 6. This CDR3 has 13 amino acids. The CDR3 loop is CAIRQGENNEQFF. CDR3 DNA: TGTGCCATCCGACAGGGAGAAAACAATGAGCAGTTCTTC.

This clone came up once. This chain links TRBV4-1 with TRBJ2-1; D perhaps matches TRBD2 (6 bases). Germline V gene sequence: CDR1 MGHRA, CDR2 YSYEKL. The CDR3 consists of 14 residues. Trimming pared 4 bases from V and 5 bases from J, leaving 12 bases between. In DNA, the CDR3 is TGCGCCAGCAGCCCCCGGGACTGGGACAATGAGCAGTTCTTC. It encodes CASSPRDWDNEQFF.

The chain is built from TRBV7-9 and TRBJ2-2; tentatively, D is TRBD1 (6 bases). This CDR3 is built from 16 residues. Trimming took off 3 bases at V and 4 bases at J, with 15 bases between the two ends. Germline values: CDR1 SEHNR, CDR2 FQNEAQ (reference sequence). The CDR3 here is CASSLTGQTITGELFF. The CDR3 coding sequence is TGTGCCAGCAGCTTGACCGGACAGACTATCACCGGGGAGCTGTTTTTT.

This clone came up once. The chain couples TRBV5-4 to TRBJ2-7, with D possibly matching TRBD1 (6 bases). Trimming stripped 1 base from V and 3 bases from J, with 11 bases between. Germline V lookup: CDR1 SGHNT, CDR2 YYREEE (reference sequence). The CDR3 extends over 14 amino acids. The CDR3 reads CASSLYGQNYEQYF. In nucleotides, the CDR3 is TGTGCCAGCAGCTTGTATGGACAGAACTACGAGCAGTACTTC. The full variable domain, rest sourced from reference TRBV5-4 and TRBJ2-7, is ETGVTQSPTHLIKTRGQQVTLRCSSQSGHNTVSWYQQALGQGPQFIFQYYREEENGRGNFPPRFSGLQFPNYSSELNVNALELDDSALYLCASSLYGQNYEQYFGPGTRLTVT.

The chain combines TRBV30 with TRBJ1-6; 10 positions agree with TRBD1. The CDR3 totals 13 residues. CDR1 and CDR2 (germline): GTSNPN, SVGIG (reference sequence). V dropped 5 bases and J dropped 8; count of bases not matched to a gene: 3. CDR3 coding DNA: TGTGCCTGGGGACAGGGGGACGATTCACCCCTCCACTTT. Protein sequence: CAWGQGDDSPLHF.

The chain carries TRBV4-1 and TRBJ2-3; D is uncertain. In germline, CDR1 is MGHRA, CDR2 YSYEKL. This CDR3 region has 15 residues. The ends were cut back, 0 bases at V and 2 bases at J, with 9 bases in the middle. The DNA for the CDR3 is TGCGCCAGCAGCCAAGATAACGCTGACACAGATACGCAGTATTTT. Translated: CASSQDNADTDTQYF.

This chain uses TRBV7-6 with TRBJ1-4, with 7 nucleotides matching TRBD1. Germline trimming cut 0 bases from V and 4 bases from J; bases unmatched to any gene: 5. The CDR3 is made up of 16 amino acids. Germline V gene lookup returns CDR1 SGHVS and CDR2 FNYEAQ. CDR3 nucleotides: TGTGCCAGCAGCTTAGCGCCCCCAGGGGGTAATGAAAAACTGTTTTTT. It codes for CASSLAPPGGNEKLFF.

Only one count was recorded for this clone. The gene calls are TRBV5-1 and TRBJ1-6; a weak D match, TRBD1 (5 bases). The CDR3 loop spans 14 amino acids. V was pared by 3 bases and J by 7 bases, with 11 bases between. Germline loops: CDR1 SGHRS, CDR2 YFSETQ. The CDR3 DNA follows: TGCGCCAGCAGCTCCGGGACGGGGAATTCACCCCTCCACTTT. It specifies CASSSGTGNSPLHF.

This chain links TRBV2 with TRBJ1-6; the match to TRBD1 covers 9 bases. CDR1 is SNHLY, CDR2 FYNNEI, per germline. CDR3 length: 17 amino acids. Trimming took 4 bases from V and 0 from J; bases not matched to a gene: 4. CDR3 nucleotide sequence: TGTGCCAGCAGTGGGGGACAGGGCTACTCCTATAATTCACCCCTCCACTTT. Translation gives CASSGGQGYSYNSPLHF. Combining the CDR3 with reference TRBV2 and TRBJ1-6 gives the whole variable domain EPEVTQTPSHQVTQMGQEVILRCVPISNHLYFYWYRQILGQKVEFLVSFYNNEISEKSEIFDDQFSVERPDGSNFTLKIRSTKLEDSAMYFCASSGGQGYSYNSPLHFGNGTRLTVT.

The CDR3 reads CAWSVPSWGTGELFF. The CDR3 coding sequence is TGTGCCTGGAGTGTGCCAAGTTGGGGCACCGGGGAGCTGTTTTTT. The chain uses TRBV30 and TRBJ2-2; D not resolved. The CDR3 has 15 amino acids. V lost 0 bases, J lost 4 bases, and 12 bases lay in between. From germline, CDR1 is GTSNPN and CDR2 SVGIG (reference sequence).

Here the CDR3 reads CASSLTTSGYPSYEQYF. CDR3 sequence (DNA): TGTGCCAGCAGCTTGACGACTAGCGGCTACCCTTCCTACGAGCAGTACTTC. J is TRBJ2-7 and V is TRBV5-8; TRBD2 aligns across 9 bases. The V gene end was trimmed by 1 base and the J gene end by 1 base; junction bases not matched to a gene: 9. The CDR3 runs 17 residues. Germline CDR1 is SGHTS and CDR2 is YDEGEE.

This clone showed up just once. The chain couples TRBV15 to TRBJ1-4, with TRBD1 matching over 9 bases. The CDR3 is made up of 15 amino acids. The V gene end was trimmed by 8 bases and the J gene end by 7 bases; junction bases not matched to a gene: 11. Germline CDR1 is LNHNV and CDR2 is YYDKDF (reference sequence). The CDR3 here is CATAEGQGRGEKLFF. DNA of the CDR3: TGTGCCACCGCAGAGGGACAGGGACGGGGTGAAAAACTGTTTTTT. The entire variable domain, with the rest obtained from reference TRBV15 and TRBJ1-4, is as follows: DAMVIQNPRYQVTQFGKPVTLSCSQTLNHNVMYWYQQKSSQAPKLLFHYYDKDFNNEADTPDNFQSRRPNTSFCFLDIRSPGLGDTAMYLCATAEGQGRGEKLFFGSGTQLSVL.

This chain links TRBV12-5 with TRBJ1-1; D is uncertain. This CDR3 spans 13 amino acids. The V end lost 6 bases, the J end lost 6 bases, and 14 bases lay between the germline ends. Per germline, CDR1 LGHNT and CDR2 FRNRAP. CDR3 amino acids: CASGNLEGSEAFF. CDR3 coding DNA: TGTGCTAGTGGAAACCTTGAGGGATCTGAAGCTTTCTTT.

This chain uses TRBV5-1 with TRBJ2-2; a possible D gene is TRBD1 (6 bases). V lost 2 bases, J lost 6 bases, and 8 bases lay in between. Germline lookup yields CDR1 SGHRS and CDR2 YFSETQ. CDR3 length: 13 amino acids. CDR3 residues: CASSLGGPGELFF. Here the CDR3 DNA reads TGCGCCAGCAGCTTAGGGGGACCCGGGGAGCTGTTTTTT.

The gene calls are TRBV6-1 and TRBJ1-5; 9 bases are a match to TRBD1. The CDR3 sequence is 15 residues long. From germline, CDR1 is MNHNS and CDR2 SASEGT. Germline trimming cut 1 base from V and 9 bases from J; bases unmatched to any gene: 7. CDR3 protein: CASSEVPGQGRPQHF. CDR3 coding DNA: TGTGCCAGCAGTGAAGTCCCGGGACAGGGTAGGCCCCAGCATTTT.